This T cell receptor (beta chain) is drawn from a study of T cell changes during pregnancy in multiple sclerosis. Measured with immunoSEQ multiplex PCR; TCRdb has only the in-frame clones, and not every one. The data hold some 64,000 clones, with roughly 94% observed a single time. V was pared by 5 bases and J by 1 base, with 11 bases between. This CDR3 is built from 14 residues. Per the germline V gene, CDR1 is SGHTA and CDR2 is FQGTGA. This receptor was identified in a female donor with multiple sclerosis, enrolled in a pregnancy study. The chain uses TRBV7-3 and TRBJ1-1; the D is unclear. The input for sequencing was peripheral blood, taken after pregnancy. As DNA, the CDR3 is TGTGCCAGCAGCGCCTCTACGCGGAACACTGAAGCTTTCTTT. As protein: CASSASTRNTEAFF.